The 22 T cell receptor beta chains given below trace back to one sample, sequenced in a study of cytomegalovirus exposure and HLA in healthy donors. It was with 60 Vbeta and 13 Jbeta primers that the PCR ran. Some clones are missing from TCRdb's copy, which holds only in-frame ones; the method was immunoSEQ multiplex PCR. The sample holds 120,000 or so clones, more than 75% seen once. What was sequenced was PBMCs. The origin of the receptors is a man younger than 35 in good health and CMV-seronegative.

The chain couples TRBV7-2 to TRBJ2-3; 8 nucleotides align to TRBD2. J was trimmed by 6 bases and V by 3 bases; bases with no gene match: 2. Per the germline V gene, CDR1 is SGHTA and CDR2 is FQGNSA. The CDR3 consists of 13 residues. CDR3 in DNA: TGTGCCAGCAGCTTCGGGGGGGCGGATACGCAGTATTTT. Translated: CASSFGGADTQYF.

This sequence joins TRBV18 and TRBJ1-5; tentative D call: TRBD1 (6 bases). Per germline, CDR1 KGHSH and CDR2 LQKENI. V was shortened by 6 bases and J by 6 bases, with 12 bases between the two germline ends. The CDR3 is made up of 13 amino acids. The CDR3, as DNA: TGTGCCAGCTCTCAAGGACAGTCTCAGCCCCAGCATTTT. This codes for CASSQGQSQPQHF.

The chain links TRBV12-5 to TRBJ2-6; maybe TRBD1 (5 bases). V was trimmed by 2 bases and J by 0 bases, leaving 20 bases between them. Germline V gene sequence: CDR1 LGHNT, CDR2 FRNRAP. There are 20 residues in the CDR3. In nucleotides, the CDR3 is TGTGCTAGTGGTTTGATCTCCCAGGGCAGCACCTACTCTGGGGCCAACGTCCTGACTTTC. Its protein is CASGLISQGSTYSGANVLTF.

The rearrangement joins TRBV7-9 to TRBJ2-5; D is ambiguous. Germline assignment: CDR1 SEHNR and CDR2 FQNEAQ (reference sequence). The CDR3 length is 13 residues. V lost 6 bases to trimming and J lost 5 bases, with 13 bases between them. CDR3 sequence (DNA): TGTGCCAGCAGTTCAGGTTTTGGGGAGACCCAGTACTTC. This sequence encodes CASSSGFGETQYF.

The chain couples TRBV11-2 to TRBJ2-7; D might be TRBD1 (5 bases). V lost 3 bases and J 3 bases, leaving 6 bases between the germline ends. Per germline, CDR1 SGHAT and CDR2 FQNNGV. The CDR3 is made up of 12 amino acids. The CDR3 nucleotides are TGTGCCAGCAGCTTCGACAGCTACGAGCAGTACTTC. This gives the protein CASSFDSYEQYF.

J is TRBJ1-1 and V is TRBV5-1, with 8 bases identical to TRBD1. Germline V gene lookup returns CDR1 SGHRS and CDR2 YFSETQ. The trim removed 0 bases at V and 4 bases at J, leaving 8 bases unmatched. The CDR3 is 16 residues long. The CDR3 protein is CASSLVGPGQGTEAFF. The CDR3, as DNA: TGCGCCAGCAGCTTGGTGGGGCCAGGACAGGGCACTGAAGCTTTCTTT.

Here the CDR3 reads CASSDPGSYEQYF. The CDR3 coding sequence is TGTGCCAGCAGTGATCCCGGGAGCTACGAGCAGTACTTC. The rearrangement joins TRBV6-1 to TRBJ2-7, with D possibly being TRBD2 (6 bases). Trimming took 3 bases from V and 3 from J, leaving 9 bases between them. Germline lookup yields CDR1 MNHNS and CDR2 SASEGT. The CDR3 is 13 amino acids.

The chain has TRBV15 and TRBJ2-7; 9 bases align to TRBD1. Trimming cost V 3 bases and J 3 bases; bases outside gene matches: 9. Per germline, CDR1 LNHNV and CDR2 YYDKDF (reference sequence). The CDR3 covers 16 residues. CDR3 DNA: TGTGCCACCAGCAGTGACGCCGGGACAGGGCACTACGAGCAGTACTTC. It yields the protein CATSSDAGTGHYEQYF.

The rearrangement uses TRBV2 and TRBJ1-1; 7 bases are shared with TRBD1. Trimming removed 3 bases from V and 7 bases from J; junction bases left unmatched: 5. This CDR3 spans 13 amino acids. Germline V CDR1 and CDR2: SNHLY, FYNNEI. For the CDR3, the DNA is TGTGCCAGCAGTGATGGCCAGGGGGGTGAAGCTTTCTTT. This codes for CASSDGQGGEAFF.

The V call is TRBV18, the J call TRBJ1-1; tentative D call: TRBD1 (6 bases). This CDR3 spans 16 amino acids. The V gene lost 4 bases and the J gene lost 5 bases, with 20 bases spanning the gap. Germline values: CDR1 KGHSH, CDR2 LQKENI. The CDR3 sequence is CASSQSRGQGPTEAFF. The DNA of the CDR3 is TGTGCCAGCTCACAATCCCGGGGCCAGGGGCCGACTGAAGCTTTCTTT.

V gene TRBV4-1 combines with J gene TRBJ2-1; the match to TRBD2 covers 7 bases. With 1 base clipped from V and 12 bases from J, the junction kept 9 bases outside the gene matches. Germline CDR1 is MGHRA and CDR2 is YSYEKL. The CDR3 is made up of 14 amino acids. The CDR3 DNA is TGCGCCAGCAGCCAAGGGGGAGGGCCGGTTGGGCAGTTCTTC. This translates into CASSQGGGPVGQFF.

The chain couples TRBV19 to TRBJ1-1; maybe TRBD1 (5 bases). V was cut by 5 bases and J by 5 bases, with 15 bases left in between. This CDR3 is built from 14 residues. Germline V gene sequence: CDR1 LNHDA, CDR2 SQIVND (reference sequence). CDR3: CASSADRRGTEAFF. The CDR3 DNA reads TGTGCCAGTAGTGCGGACCGCCGGGGGACTGAAGCTTTCTTT.

This rearrangement joins TRBV13 to TRBJ2-7; 10 bases are shared with TRBD2. The CDR3 is 17 residues long. CDR1 is PRHDT and CDR2 is FYEKMQ in the germline V gene (reference sequence). V dropped 6 bases and J dropped 0; count of bases not matched to a gene: 11. The CDR3 region is CASSHTLAGVLSYEQYF. CDR3 bases: TGTGCCAGCAGTCATACTCTAGCGGGGGTCCTCTCCTACGAGCAGTACTTC.

The rearrangement uses TRBV4-3 and TRBJ2-2; D is unclear. V lost 4 bases and J 1 base, leaving 19 bases between the germline ends. The CDR3 length is 18 residues. The V gene's germline CDR1 is LGHNA and CDR2 YSLEER. CDR3 in DNA: TGCGCCAGCAGCCCCCGGATAGCCGCCATGCTGAACACCGGGGAGCTGTTTTTT. Translating gives CASSPRIAAMLNTGELFF.

This sequence joins TRBV6-6 and TRBJ1-6, with 8 positions matching TRBD1. The CDR3 is 14 residues long. Germline V gives CDR1 MNHNY, CDR2 SVGAGI (reference sequence). The junction had 4 bases not matched to a gene; V was cut back by 2 bases and J by 10 bases. The CDR3 region has the DNA TGTGCCAGCAGTTACGGACAGGGAGGATCACCCCTCCACTTT. The encoded protein is CASSYGQGGSPLHF.

For the CDR3, the DNA is TGTGCCAGCTCACCGGAGGCGGGGGGGCTCAATGAGCAGTTCTTC. Translating it yields CASSPEAGGLNEQFF. V is TRBV18 and J is TRBJ2-1; 9 positions agree with TRBD2. Germline loops: CDR1 KGHSH, CDR2 LQKENI. With V trimmed by 3 bases and J by 6 bases, 6 bases remained unmatched. The CDR3 sequence is 15 residues long. Variable domain in full (rest from reference TRBV18 and TRBJ2-1): NAGVMQNPRHLVRRRGQEARLRCSPMKGHSHVYWYRQLPEEGLKFMVYLQKENIIDESGMPKERFSAEFPKEGPSILRIQQVVRGDSAAYFCASSPEAGGLNEQFFGPGTRLTVL.

This chain joins TRBV11-2 and TRBJ2-1, with D hard to call. Germline V gives CDR1 SGHAT, CDR2 FQNNGV. V dropped 11 bases and J dropped 10 bases, with 15 bases sitting between them. CDR3 length: 11 amino acids. In nucleotides, the CDR3 is TGTGCCCGAAGGCGCCTCAGGGAGCAGTTCTTC. The encoded protein is CARRRLREQFF.

The rearrangement uses TRBV14 and TRBJ1-2; D ambiguous. Trimming shortened V by 3 bases and J by 0 bases, and 11 bases separated the two germline ends. This CDR3 has 15 residues. The germline V gene encodes CDR1 SGHDN and CDR2 FVKESK. The CDR3 here is CASSQEQISNYGYTF. CDR3 bases: TGTGCCAGCAGCCAGGAACAGATATCTAACTATGGCTACACCTTC.

This rearrangement joins TRBV5-1 to TRBJ1-1; D gene ambiguous. V lost 0 bases and J lost 3, with 6 bases in between. The CDR3 extends over 13 amino acids. Germline CDR1 and CDR2: SGHRS and YFSETQ. CDR3 bases: TGCGCCAGCAGCTTGGACGGGGACACTGAAGCTTTCTTT. Residues: CASSLDGDTEAFF.

The V call is TRBV9, the J call TRBJ2-6; a possible D gene is TRBD2 (6 bases). V was trimmed by 4 bases and J by 0 bases, leaving 14 bases between them. This CDR3 is built from 17 residues. Germline CDR1 reads SGDLS; CDR2 reads YYNGEE. The CDR3 region has the DNA TGTGCCAGCAGCTCCCTTGGGGGGTTCTCTGGGGCCAACGTCCTGACTTTC. This translates into CASSSLGGFSGANVLTF. Using reference TRBV9 and TRBJ2-6 for the parts outside the CDR3, the full variable domain is DSGVTQTPKHLITATGQRVTLRCSPRSGDLSVYWYQQSLDQGLQFLIQYYNGEERAKGNILERFSAQQFPDLHSELNLSSLELGDSALYFCASSSLGGFSGANVLTFGAGSRLTVL.

The chain is built from TRBV2 and TRBJ2-7; 7 bases match TRBD2. CDR3 size: 15 residues. CDR1 is SNHLY and CDR2 is FYNNEI in the germline V gene. Trimming cost V 6 bases and J 0 bases; bases outside gene matches: 8. CDR3 protein: CASRASGALSYEQYF. The CDR3 region has the DNA TGTGCCAGCAGGGCCAGCGGGGCCCTCTCCTACGAGCAGTACTTC. The full variable domain, in which reference TRBV2 and TRBJ2-7 provide the parts outside the CDR3, is EPEVTQTPSHQVTQMGQEVILRCVPISNHLYFYWYRQILGQKVEFLVSFYNNEISEKSEIFDDQFSVERPDGSNFTLKIRSTKLEDSAMYFCASRASGALSYEQYFGPGTRLTVT.

V gene TRBV6-5 combines with J gene TRBJ2-3; a possible D gene is TRBD1 (6 bases). Deletions cut 4 bases from V and 0 bases from J, with 11 bases between. The CDR3 spans 15 residues. Germline V gene lookup returns CDR1 MNHEY and CDR2 SVGAGI. This CDR3 is CASSSSTGSTDTQYF. The CDR3 DNA sequence: TGTGCCAGCAGTTCGTCGACAGGTAGCACAGATACGCAGTATTTT.